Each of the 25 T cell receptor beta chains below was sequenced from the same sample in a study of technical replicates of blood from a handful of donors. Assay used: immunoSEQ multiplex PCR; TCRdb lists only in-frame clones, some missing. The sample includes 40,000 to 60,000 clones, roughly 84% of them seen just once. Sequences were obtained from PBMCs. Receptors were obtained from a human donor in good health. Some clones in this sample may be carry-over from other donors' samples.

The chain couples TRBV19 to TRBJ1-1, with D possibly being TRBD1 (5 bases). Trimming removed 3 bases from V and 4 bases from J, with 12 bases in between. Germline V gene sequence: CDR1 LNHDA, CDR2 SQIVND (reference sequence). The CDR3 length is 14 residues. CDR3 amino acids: CASSIMGGGTEAFF. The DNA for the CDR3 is TGTGCCAGTAGTATCATGGGGGGAGGCACTGAAGCTTTCTTT.

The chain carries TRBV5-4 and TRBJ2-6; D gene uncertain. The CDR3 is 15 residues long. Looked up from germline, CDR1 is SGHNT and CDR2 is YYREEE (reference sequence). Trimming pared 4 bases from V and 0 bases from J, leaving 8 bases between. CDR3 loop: CASSLPGSGANVLTF. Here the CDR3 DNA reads TGTGCCAGCAGCCTCCCAGGCTCTGGGGCCAACGTCCTGACTTTC.

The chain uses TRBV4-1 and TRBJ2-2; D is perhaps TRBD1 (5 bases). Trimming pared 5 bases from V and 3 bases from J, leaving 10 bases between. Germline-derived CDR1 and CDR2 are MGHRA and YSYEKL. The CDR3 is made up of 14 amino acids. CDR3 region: CASSAREDTGELFF. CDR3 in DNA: TGCGCCAGCAGCGCCAGGGAAGACACCGGGGAGCTGTTTTTT.

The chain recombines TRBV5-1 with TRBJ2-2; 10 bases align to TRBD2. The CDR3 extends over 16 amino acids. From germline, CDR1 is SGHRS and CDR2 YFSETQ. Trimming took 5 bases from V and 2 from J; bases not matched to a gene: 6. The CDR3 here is CASRPGLAENTGELFF. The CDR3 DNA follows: TGCGCCAGCAGACCTGGACTAGCGGAAAACACCGGGGAGCTGTTTTTT.

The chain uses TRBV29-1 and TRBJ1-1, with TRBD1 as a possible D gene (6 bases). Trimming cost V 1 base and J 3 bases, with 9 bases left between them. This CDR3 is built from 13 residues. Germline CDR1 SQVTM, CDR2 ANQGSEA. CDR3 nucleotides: TGCAGCGTTGAAGGACAGGAGGACACTGAAGCTTTCTTT. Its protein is CSVEGQEDTEAFF. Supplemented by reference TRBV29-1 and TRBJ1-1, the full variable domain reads SAVISQKPSRDICQRGTSLTIQCQVDSQVTMMFWYRQQPGQSLTLIATANQGSEATYESGFVIDKFPISRPNLTFSTLTVSNMSPEDSSIYLCSVEGQEDTEAFFGQGTRLTVV.

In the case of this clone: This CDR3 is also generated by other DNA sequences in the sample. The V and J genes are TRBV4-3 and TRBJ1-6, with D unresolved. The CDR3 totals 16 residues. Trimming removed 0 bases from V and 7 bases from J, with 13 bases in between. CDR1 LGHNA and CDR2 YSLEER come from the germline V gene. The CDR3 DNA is TGCGCCAGCAGCCAAGATCCGGGAGACTACAATTCACCCCTCCACTTT. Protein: CASSQDPGDYNSPLHF.

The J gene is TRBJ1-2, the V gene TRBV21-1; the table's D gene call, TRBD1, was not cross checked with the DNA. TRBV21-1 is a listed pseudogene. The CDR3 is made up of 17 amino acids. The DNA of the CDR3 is TGTGCCAGCAGCAATTGTCGGCTGGGACAACGATCCTATGGCTACACCTTC. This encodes CASSNCRLGQRSYGYTF.

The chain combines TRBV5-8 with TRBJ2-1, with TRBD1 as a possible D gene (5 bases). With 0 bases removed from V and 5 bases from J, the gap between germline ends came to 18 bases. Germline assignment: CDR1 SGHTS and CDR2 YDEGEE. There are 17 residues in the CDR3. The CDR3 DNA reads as TGTGCCAGCAGCTTGGTCTTCGCGGCAGGGCGGCACAATGAGCAGTTCTTC. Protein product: CASSLVFAAGRHNEQFF.

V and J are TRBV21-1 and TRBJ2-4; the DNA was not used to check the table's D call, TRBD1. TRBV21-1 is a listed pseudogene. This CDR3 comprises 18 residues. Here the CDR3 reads CASSKVPGTVSLENIQYF. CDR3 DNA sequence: TGTGCCAGCAGCAAAGTCCCTGGGACAGTAAGTCTAGAAAACATTCAGTACTTC.

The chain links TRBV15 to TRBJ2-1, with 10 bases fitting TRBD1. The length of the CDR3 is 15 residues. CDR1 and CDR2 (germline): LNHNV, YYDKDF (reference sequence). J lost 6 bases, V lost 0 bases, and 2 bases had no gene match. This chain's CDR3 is CATSREGTGVNEQFF. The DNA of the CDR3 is TGTGCCACCAGCAGAGAAGGGACAGGGGTCAATGAGCAGTTCTTC.

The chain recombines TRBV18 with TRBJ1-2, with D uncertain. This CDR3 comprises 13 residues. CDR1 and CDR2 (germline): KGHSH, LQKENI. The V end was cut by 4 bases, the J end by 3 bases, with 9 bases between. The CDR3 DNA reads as TGTGCCAGCTCACTCCAGGAATACTATGGCTACACCTTC. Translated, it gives CASSLQEYYGYTF.

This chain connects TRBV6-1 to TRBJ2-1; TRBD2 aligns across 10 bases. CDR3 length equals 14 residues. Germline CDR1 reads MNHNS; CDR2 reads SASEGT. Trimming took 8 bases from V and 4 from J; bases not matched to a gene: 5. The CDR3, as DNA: TGTGCCAGCCTCTTTAGCGGGGGGTACAATGAGCAGTTCTTC. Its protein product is CASLFSGGYNEQFF.

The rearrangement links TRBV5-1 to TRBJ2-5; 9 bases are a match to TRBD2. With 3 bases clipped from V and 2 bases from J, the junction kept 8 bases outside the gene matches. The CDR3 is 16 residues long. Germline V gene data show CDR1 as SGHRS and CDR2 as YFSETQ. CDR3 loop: CASSSGVAGVQETQYF. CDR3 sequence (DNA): TGCGCCAGCAGCTCCGGGGTAGCGGGGGTACAAGAGACCCAGTACTTC.

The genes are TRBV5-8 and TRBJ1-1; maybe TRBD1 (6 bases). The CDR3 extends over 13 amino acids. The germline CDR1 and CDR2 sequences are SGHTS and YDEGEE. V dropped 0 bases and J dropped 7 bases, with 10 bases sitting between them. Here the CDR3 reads CASSLEAGVEAFF. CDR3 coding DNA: TGTGCCAGCAGCTTGGAGGCAGGGGTTGAAGCTTTCTTT.

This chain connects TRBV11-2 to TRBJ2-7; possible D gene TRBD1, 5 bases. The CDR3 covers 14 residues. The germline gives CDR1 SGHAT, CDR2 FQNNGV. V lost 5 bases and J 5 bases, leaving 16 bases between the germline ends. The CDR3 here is CASSPITGSHEQYF. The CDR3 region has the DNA TGTGCCAGCAGCCCTATAACAGGTAGCCACGAGCAGTACTTC.

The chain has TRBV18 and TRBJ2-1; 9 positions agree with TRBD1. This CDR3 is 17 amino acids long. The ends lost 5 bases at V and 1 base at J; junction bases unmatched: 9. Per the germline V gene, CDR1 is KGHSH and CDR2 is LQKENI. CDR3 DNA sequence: TGTGCCAGCTCATCAACAGCGGGGACAGGGTCCTACAATGAGCAGTTCTTC. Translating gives CASSSTAGTGSYNEQFF.

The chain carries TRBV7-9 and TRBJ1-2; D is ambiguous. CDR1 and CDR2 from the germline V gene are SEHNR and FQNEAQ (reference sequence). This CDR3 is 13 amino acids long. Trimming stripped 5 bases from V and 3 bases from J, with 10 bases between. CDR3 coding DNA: TGTGCCAGCAGCCCCGAGCCGGACTATGGCTACACCTTC. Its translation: CASSPEPDYGYTF.

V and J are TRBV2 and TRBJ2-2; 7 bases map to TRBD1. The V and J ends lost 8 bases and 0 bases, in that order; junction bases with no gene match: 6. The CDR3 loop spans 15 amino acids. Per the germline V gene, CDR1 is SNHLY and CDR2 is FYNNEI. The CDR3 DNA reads TGTGCCAGCGGGGACGACAGGGCGAACACCGGGGAGCTGTTTTTT. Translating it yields CASGDDRANTGELFF.

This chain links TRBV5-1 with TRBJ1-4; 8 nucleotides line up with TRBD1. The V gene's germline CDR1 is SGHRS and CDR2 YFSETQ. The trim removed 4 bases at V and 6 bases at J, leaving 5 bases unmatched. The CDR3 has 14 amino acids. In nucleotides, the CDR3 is TGCGCCAGCAGCCAAACAGGGGGTTATGAAAAACTGTTTTTT. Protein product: CASSQTGGYEKLFF.

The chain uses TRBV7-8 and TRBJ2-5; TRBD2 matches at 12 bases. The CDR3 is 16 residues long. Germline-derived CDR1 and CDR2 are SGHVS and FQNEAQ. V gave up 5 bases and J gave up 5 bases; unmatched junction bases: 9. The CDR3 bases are TGTGCCAGCAGCCCATCTAGCGGGGGGGCCCTGGAGACCCAGTACTTC. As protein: CASSPSSGGALETQYF. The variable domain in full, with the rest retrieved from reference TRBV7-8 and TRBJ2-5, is GAGVSQSPRYKVAKRGQDVALRCDPISGHVSLFWYQQALGQGPEFLTYFQNEAQLDKSGLPSDRFFAERPEGSVSTLKIQRTQQEDSAVYLCASSPSSGGALETQYFGPGTRLLVL.

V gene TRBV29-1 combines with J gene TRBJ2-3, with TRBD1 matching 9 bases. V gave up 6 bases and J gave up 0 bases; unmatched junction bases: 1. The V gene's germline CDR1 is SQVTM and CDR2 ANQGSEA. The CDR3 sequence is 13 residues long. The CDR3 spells CSVGTGSTDTQYF. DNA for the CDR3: TGCAGCGTGGGGACAGGGAGCACAGATACGCAGTATTTT.

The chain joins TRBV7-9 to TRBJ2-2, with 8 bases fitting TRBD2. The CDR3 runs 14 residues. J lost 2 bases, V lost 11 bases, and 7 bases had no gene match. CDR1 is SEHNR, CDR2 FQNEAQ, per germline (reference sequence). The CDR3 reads CAGRIAGNTGELFF. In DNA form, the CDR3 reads TGTGCCGGAAGGATAGCGGGAAACACCGGGGAGCTGTTTTTT.

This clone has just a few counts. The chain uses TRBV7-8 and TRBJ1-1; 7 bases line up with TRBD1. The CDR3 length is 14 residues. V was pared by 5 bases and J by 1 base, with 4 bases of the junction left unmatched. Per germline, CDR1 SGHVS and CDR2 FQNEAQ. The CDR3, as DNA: TGTGCCAGCAGCACCGACAGGGAGAACACTGAAGCTTTCTTT. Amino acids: CASSTDRENTEAFF.

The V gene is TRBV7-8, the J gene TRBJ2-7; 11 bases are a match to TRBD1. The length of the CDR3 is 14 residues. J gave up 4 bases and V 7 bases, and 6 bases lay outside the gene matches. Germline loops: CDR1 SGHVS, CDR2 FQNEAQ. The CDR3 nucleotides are TGTGCCAGCAACGCCGGGACAGGGGGATACGAGCAGTACTTC. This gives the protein CASNAGTGGYEQYF.

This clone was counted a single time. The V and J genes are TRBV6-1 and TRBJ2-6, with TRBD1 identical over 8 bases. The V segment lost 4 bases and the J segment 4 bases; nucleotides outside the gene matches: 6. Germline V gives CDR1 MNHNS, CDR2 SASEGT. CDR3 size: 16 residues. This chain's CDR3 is CASSARQGTGANVLTF. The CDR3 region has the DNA TGTGCCAGCAGTGCAAGACAGGGGACAGGGGCCAACGTCCTGACTTTC.